This TCR beta chain was found in a study of beta chain features in type 1 diabetes. This clone was observed a few times. The study reverse transcribed the entire isolated RNA, so it sequenced expressed TCRB transcripts. Repertoires were generated with immunoSEQ multiplex PCR, while TCRdb's copy carries only in-frame clones and drops some. Of roughly 500,000 clones in the sample, more than 9.5% are singletons; the top ten hold 0.046%. This CDR3 comprises 14 residues. V dropped 0 bases and J dropped 6 bases, with 12 bases sitting between them. The germline gives CDR1 SGHNT, CDR2 YENEEA. Sequencing used naive CD4+ T cells from blood. This chain joins TRBV11-3 and TRBJ2-7; D possibly corresponds to TRBD2 (6 bases). The sequence was collected from a woman aged 18 to 35 in good health. CDR3 in amino acids: CASSLEGGIGEQYF. CDR3 bases: TGTGCCAGCAGCTTAGAAGGCGGGATTGGCGAGCAGTACTTC.